Presented here are 19 T cell receptor beta chains from one specimen sequenced in a study of CD8+ T cells in alopecia areata. Extracted RNA was reverse transcribed, and the resulting cDNA served as sequencing template. Produced via immunoSEQ multiplex PCR; TCRdb's table is partial and in-frame only. The table includes approximately 140,000 clones, roughly four fifths detected once. Treatment described: oral pan-JAK inhibitor, 5-10 mg twice daily. Sequences were derived from CD8+ T cells sorted from blood, sampled at week 4, from a patient treated with tofacitinib. These receptors all come from a human donor with alopecia areata.

The genes are TRBV29-1 and TRBJ2-7; unclear D gene. The ends were cut back, 3 bases at V and 4 bases at J, with 13 bases in the middle. This CDR3 spans 13 amino acids. Germline-derived CDR1 and CDR2 are SQVTM and ANQGSEA. The CDR3 nucleotides are TGCAGCGTTGAGTGGGCAGGACGGTACGAGCAGTACTTC. Its protein is CSVEWAGRYEQYF.

On this clone: Additional DNA sequences in this sample encode the identical CDR3. V usage is TRBV6-5 and J usage is TRBJ2-2; TRBD2 agrees at 7 bases. The germline V gene has CDR1 MNHEY and CDR2 SVGAGI. The CDR3 runs 15 residues. The V gene end was trimmed by 0 bases and the J gene end by 5 bases; junction bases not matched to a gene: 3. Here the CDR3 DNA reads TGTGCCAGCAGTTACTCAAGGGGAGGGACCGGGGAGCTGTTTTTT. Amino acid sequence: CASSYSRGGTGELFF.

This clone is a singleton in its sample. The chain uses TRBV4-3 and TRBJ2-1; possibly TRBD2 for D (7 bases). CDR1 is LGHNA and CDR2 is YSLEER in the germline V gene. The CDR3 has 17 amino acids. The ends were cut back, 1 base at V and 2 bases at J, with 15 bases in the middle. CDR3 DNA sequence: TGCGCCAGCAGCCAAGGGGTCGCGGGGGCCACCTACAATGAGCAGTTCTTC. It codes for CASSQGVAGATYNEQFF.

This clone showed up many times. This chain joins TRBV6-4 and TRBJ2-1; the match to TRBD1 covers 8 bases. V shed 4 bases and J 5 bases; nucleotides not matched to a gene: 7. CDR1 and CDR2 from the germline V gene are MRHNA and SNTAGT. This CDR3 is 15 amino acids long. CDR3 nucleotide sequence: TGTGCCAGCAGTGCATCAGGGGGCGCCAACAATGAGCAGTTCTTC. Amino acid sequence: CASSASGGANNEQFF.

This chain joins TRBV6-5 and TRBJ2-7, with D tentatively TRBD2 (5 bases). From germline, CDR1 is MNHEY and CDR2 SVGAGI. With 6 bases removed from V and 6 bases from J, the gap between germline ends came to 12 bases. The CDR3 has 12 amino acids. This chain's CDR3 is CASSRPGSEQYF. DNA of the CDR3: TGTGCCAGCAGCCGCCCGGGGAGCGAGCAGTACTTC.

The chain couples TRBV7-9 to TRBJ1-2; D remains ambiguous. Germline V CDR1 and CDR2: SEHNR, FQNEAQ (reference sequence). Trimming took off 3 bases at V and 2 bases at J, with 13 bases between the two ends. This CDR3 contains 15 residues. CDR3 protein: CASSFSSRTNYGYTF. The CDR3 DNA is TGTGCCAGCAGCTTCTCGAGCAGAACCAACTATGGCTACACCTTC.

The rearrangement joins TRBV4-1 to TRBJ2-7; D is possibly TRBD2 (6 bases). Germline V gene data show CDR1 as MGHRA and CDR2 as YSYEKL. The V end lost 0 bases, the J end lost 1 base, and 13 bases lay between the germline ends. This CDR3 is 16 amino acids long. The CDR3 reads CASSQDPGLLSYEQYF. The CDR3, as DNA: TGCGCCAGCAGCCAAGACCCGGGACTTTTGTCCTACGAGCAGTACTTC.

J is TRBJ2-7 and V is TRBV7-9; the D is unclear. The V gene's germline CDR1 is SEHNR and CDR2 FQNEAQ (reference sequence). There are 14 residues in the CDR3. Trimming left V 5 bases short and J 7 bases short, with 18 bases between. CDR3 DNA sequence: TGTGCCAGCAGCCGCGCACCAAGACGAGAGGAGCAGTACTTC. Protein product: CASSRAPRREEQYF.

The chain recombines TRBV29-1 with TRBJ2-7; a possible D gene is TRBD2 (6 bases). The CDR3 covers 14 residues. Germline assignment: CDR1 SQVTM and CDR2 ANQGSEA. Between the trimmed V and J ends, which lost 3 bases and 1 base, there was a span of 13 bases. CDR3 loop: CSVETLRGSYEQYF. DNA of the CDR3: TGCAGCGTTGAGACGCTCCGGGGGTCCTACGAGCAGTACTTC.

V and J are TRBV29-1 and TRBJ2-1; D might be TRBD1 or TRBD2, each matching 6 bases. This CDR3 has 16 amino acids. V was pared by 6 bases and J by 4 bases, with 22 bases between. Germline CDR1 is SQVTM and CDR2 is ANQGSEA. The DNA for the CDR3 is TGCAGCGTCCCTCAGGGGATAGGGGGGACATACAATGAGCAGTTCTTC. This sequence encodes CSVPQGIGGTYNEQFF.

The chain joins TRBV30 to TRBJ1-1; possibly TRBD1 for D (5 bases). CDR3 length equals 12 residues. From germline, CDR1 is GTSNPN and CDR2 SVGIG (reference sequence). The germline V and J ends were trimmed by 2 bases and 6 bases, with 10 bases remaining between them. The CDR3, as DNA: TGTGCCTGGAGTTGGGGGGTGGCTGAAGCTTTCTTT. Translated: CAWSWGVAEAFF.

This chain joins TRBV2 and TRBJ2-7, with D maybe TRBD1 (7 bases). The germline CDR1 and CDR2 sequences are SNHLY and FYNNEI. V lost 4 bases to trimming and J lost 2 bases, with 12 bases between them. The CDR3 loop spans 14 amino acids. The DNA of the CDR3 is TGTGCCAGCAGTGGGACAGGCGGGACCTACGAGCAGTACTTC. This codes for CASSGTGGTYEQYF.

The chain uses TRBV29-1 and TRBJ2-5, with TRBD1 identical over 7 bases. The V gene end was trimmed by 3 bases and the J gene end by 3 bases; junction bases not matched to a gene: 4. Germline assignment: CDR1 SQVTM and CDR2 ANQGSEA. The CDR3 runs 13 residues. CDR3 amino acids: CSVDGGQEETQYF. The DNA for the CDR3 is TGCAGCGTTGACGGTGGACAGGAAGAGACCCAGTACTTC.

This sequence joins TRBV7-9 and TRBJ2-1; 8 bases line up with TRBD1. The CDR3 has 12 amino acids. Germline assignment: CDR1 SEHNR and CDR2 FQNEAQ (reference sequence). The V and J ends lost 6 bases and 15 bases, in that order; junction bases with no gene match: 10. CDR3 sequence: CASRAGTGLGFF. Here the CDR3 DNA reads TGTGCCAGCAGAGCCGGGACAGGTTTGGGGTTCTTC.

The gene calls are TRBV30 and TRBJ2-7; D might be TRBD1 (5 bases). CDR1 and CDR2 (germline): GTSNPN, SVGIG (reference sequence). The CDR3 is 13 residues long. The V and J ends lost 2 bases and 3 bases respectively, with 11 bases between them. CDR3 region: CAWSPGYVYEQYF. The CDR3 DNA sequence: TGTGCCTGGAGTCCAGGGTACGTCTACGAGCAGTACTTC.

This clone is judged medium-sized. Additional DNA sequences in this sample encode the identical CDR3. The V gene is TRBV7-2, the J gene TRBJ2-4; 7 bases are a match to TRBD1. The V and J ends lost 4 bases and 0 bases, in that order; junction bases with no gene match: 6. The CDR3 loop spans 16 amino acids. Germline V lookup: CDR1 SGHTA, CDR2 FQGNSA. The CDR3 region is CASSSSGTVAKNIQYF. The CDR3 DNA reads as TGTGCCAGCAGCTCAAGTGGGACAGTAGCCAAAAACATTCAGTACTTC.

The chain recombines TRBV10-2 with TRBJ2-7; D is unclear. Germline loops: CDR1 WSHSY, CDR2 SAAADI. Deletions cut 0 bases from V and 1 base from J, with 1 base between. The CDR3 has 12 residues. CDR3 sequence (DNA): TGCGCCAGCAGTGAGTCGTCCTACGAGCAGTACTTC. Its translation: CASSESSYEQYF.

This clone was seen only a few times. The rearrangement links TRBV4-1 to TRBJ2-5; D call uncertain. The J call is uncertain, as TRBJ2-7 better fits the DNA end. Germline loops: CDR1 MGHRA, CDR2 YSYEKL. The CDR3 consists of 14 residues. The CDR3 coding sequence is TGCGCCAGCAGCCAAACGACAATAACCTACGAGCAGTACTTC. It specifies CASSQTTITYEQYF.

The V call is TRBV30, the J call TRBJ2-4; unclear D gene. This CDR3 is 13 amino acids long. The germline gives CDR1 GTSNPN, CDR2 SVGIG (reference sequence). V lost 4 bases to trimming and J lost 0 bases, with 7 bases between them. CDR3 sequence: CAWTGVAKNIQYF. CDR3 bases: TGTGCCTGGACAGGAGTAGCCAAAAACATTCAGTACTTC.